Sequencing of this T cell receptor beta chain was carried out in a study of blood T cell repertoires in COVID-19 (dated by TCRdb to 2020 to 2021). For context, the study as a whole: Samples from collaborators originated in the United States, Italy and Spain and spanned both the acute and convalescent phases of COVID-19. The material from the prospective study consisted of cDNA or gDNA derived from T cells, B-cell-depleted T cells, or PBMCs. Subjects who had been exposed to COVID-19, were actively infected with it, or had recovered from it provided the deeply sampled blood TCRbeta repertoires that made up the dataset. The repertoires were released in a freely available public database intended as a resource for research on the immune response to SARS-CoV-2. Samples were obtained from the ongoing ImmuneRACE study (first 160 participants) and from over 1,000 subjects provided by 6 global collaborators. Nearly every sample came with metadata listing a de-identified subject ID, COVID-19 status, age in years and sex. Where HLA class I and class II types were available, the types were taken from metadata supplied by the sample provider, not from assay-based typing.

Beyond this particular receptor, the publication reports: Clinical and demographic metadata were provided uncurated, with the amount varying by source and participant.

TCRbeta CDR3 regions were amplified from genomic DNA by means of the immunoSEQ Assay, a bias-controlled multiplex PCR. Regarding the original processing steps: The number of nucleated cells in each sample was estimated by amplification of reference gene primers within the assay. To quantify the absolute abundance of each unique TCRbeta CDR3 rearrangement, sequence reads were collapsed and filtered. Productive Simpson clonality was computed per sample as the square root of Simpson's diversity index over productive rearrangements. Imported from immuneACCESS, the table was reduced by TCRdb to in-frame sequences with V and J called. These copies leave out some clones; in studies compared against another copy, an unresolved V gene accounts for under half, and the cause of the remainder is not known. The V and J calls and the clone size are those of that table, but D and trimming were determined from the DNA. The sample contains approximately 220,000 clones, 80% to 90% of them found a single time. The ten largest clonotypes hold about 3.5% of the sample.

Participants in the prospective study were enrolled through a virtual design, were aged about 18 to 90 years, and lived in 20 to 30 United States geographic areas. In the prospective study, cohorts were assigned on the basis of participant-reported clinical history obtained from a screening survey and a study questionnaire. Mobile phlebotomists in the prospective study collected whole blood, serum and a nasopharyngeal or oropharyngeal swab from every participant. Prospective study participants could optionally give additional blood draws and questionnaires over an approximately 2-month period. Before DNA extraction, prospective study blood samples were shipped either frozen or at room temperature. Note on this clone: What antigen it recognizes has not been identified. Base qualities are not provided; no much larger clone lies one nucleotide away.

The TCR was taken from a young woman in a cohort exposed to, infected with or recovered from COVID-19 (not recorded which). Sequencing used PBMCs or T cells enriched from blood (not recorded which).

CDR3 protein: CASSVQGARSPLHF. The DNA is as follows: TGTGCCAGCAGCGTCCAGGGGGCGCGGTCACCCCTCCACTTT. The rearrangement combines TRBV9 with TRBJ1-6, with 8 bases aligning to TRBD1. The germline V gene encodes CDR1 SGDLS and CDR2 YYNGEE. V has 2 bases trimmed and J has 10 bases trimmed; junction bases matching no gene number 5. From cysteine to phenylalanine, the CDR3 is 14 amino acids long. Just the 42-base CDR3 DNA is kept, in frame starting at base 1.